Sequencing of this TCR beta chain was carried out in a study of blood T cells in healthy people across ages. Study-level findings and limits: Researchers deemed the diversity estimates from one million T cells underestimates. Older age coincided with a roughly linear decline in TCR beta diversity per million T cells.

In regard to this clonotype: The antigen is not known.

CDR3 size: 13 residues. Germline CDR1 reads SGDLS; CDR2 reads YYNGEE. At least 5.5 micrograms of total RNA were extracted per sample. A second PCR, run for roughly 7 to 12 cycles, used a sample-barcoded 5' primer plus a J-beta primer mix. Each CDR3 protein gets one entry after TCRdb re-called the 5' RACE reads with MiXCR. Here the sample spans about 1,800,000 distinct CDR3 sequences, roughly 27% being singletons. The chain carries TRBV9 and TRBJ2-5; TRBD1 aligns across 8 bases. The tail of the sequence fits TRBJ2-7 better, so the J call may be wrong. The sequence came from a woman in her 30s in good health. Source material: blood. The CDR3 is CASSVSGGGEQYF. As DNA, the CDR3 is TGTGCCAGCAGCGTATCAGGGGGCGGCGAGCAGTACTTC.